These 23 T cell receptor beta chains were all obtained from the same sample, sequenced in a study of T cell repertoires in cytomegalovirus infection (dated by TCRdb to about 2019). The instrument was an Illumina HiSeq 1500. The public sequencing data were trimmed at Q25 with fastp and processed into clonotypes with MiXCR by TCRdb, which kept only in-frame beta chains. Every distinct CDR3 protein forms one entry, paired with its most common genes and DNA. Counted in this sample were 100,000 or so distinct CDR3 sequences; about 22% of them appeared once. In total, the top ten clones hold about 39% of the sample. Sequenced sample: CD8+ T cells from PBMCs. The receptors were sampled from a human donor in good health (CMV status not recorded). Some clones in this sample may be carry-over from other donors' samples.

This clonotype was picked up many times. The chain joins TRBV12-3 or TRBV12-4 to TRBJ1-6; 11 bases align to TRBD1. The CDR3 is 15 residues long. Germline trimming cut 7 bases from V and 7 bases from J; bases unmatched to any gene: 6. CDR3: CASTDGQGANSPLHF. CDR3 nucleotide sequence: TGTGCCAGCACTGACGGACAGGGGGCAAATTCACCCCTCCACTTT.

As for this clonotype: A read error is possible here, since a much larger clone lies one base away. The chain has TRBV6-6 and TRBJ1-4; D may be TRBD1 (6 bases). Germline CDR1 is MNHNY and CDR2 is SVGAGI (reference sequence). This CDR3 spans 15 amino acids. CDR3 coding DNA: TGTACCAGCAGTGACCGGGATACAGGGATTGAAAAACTGTTTTTT. The encoded protein is CTSSDRDTGIEKLFF.

The chain is built from TRBV28 and TRBJ2-7; TRBD1 agrees at 10 bases. Per the germline V gene, CDR1 is MDHEN and CDR2 is SYDVKM. CDR3 size: 17 residues. Germline trimming cut 8 bases from V and 2 bases from J; bases unmatched to any gene: 15. The CDR3 sequence: CASRTRSRDRGPYEQYF. The CDR3 coding sequence is TGTGCCAGCCGGACTAGGTCCCGGGACAGGGGACCCTACGAGCAGTACTTC.

This sequence joins TRBV5-6 and TRBJ2-1, with 7 bases fitting TRBD2. CDR3 length: 17 amino acids. The germline V gene encodes CDR1 SGHDT and CDR2 YYEEEE. The J segment lost 0 bases and the V segment lost 0 bases, leaving 6 bases of the junction unmatched. The CDR3 here is CASSLDGGRGSYNEQFF. The DNA for the CDR3 is TGTGCCAGCAGCTTGGATGGCGGGAGAGGCTCCTACAATGAGCAGTTCTTC.

The chain couples TRBV7-2 to TRBJ2-5, with TRBD2 as a possible D gene (5 bases). The CDR3 spans 16 residues. The V gene's germline CDR1 is SGHTA and CDR2 FQGNSA. The ends were cut back, 4 bases at V and 1 base at J, with 16 bases in the middle. This CDR3 reads CASSSPLEGPQETQYF. For the CDR3, the DNA is TGTGCCAGCAGCTCCCCCCTCGAGGGCCCCCAAGAGACCCAGTACTTC.

The chain uses TRBV20-1 and TRBJ2-2, with TRBD2 identical over 8 bases. Per the germline V gene, CDR1 is DFQATT and CDR2 is SNEGSKA (reference sequence). The CDR3 is made up of 14 amino acids. V was clipped by 6 bases and J by 1 base; unmatched bases: 4. CDR3 coding DNA: TGCAGTGCGCGGACTAGCTGGAACACCGGGGAGCTGTTTTTT. Its protein is CSARTSWNTGELFF.

V gene TRBV7-9 combines with J gene TRBJ2-5; maybe TRBD2 (5 bases). The germline V gene encodes CDR1 SEHNR and CDR2 FQNEAQ (reference sequence). Trimming took 5 bases from V and 2 from J, leaving 15 bases between them. This CDR3 has 15 amino acids. CDR3 in amino acids: CASSAPYTGQETQYF. As DNA, the CDR3 is TGTGCCAGCAGCGCCCCCTACACGGGGCAAGAGACCCAGTACTTC.

This clonotype occurred many times. The chain links TRBV7-9 to TRBJ1-1; tentative D call: TRBD1 (5 bases). Germline V CDR1 and CDR2: SEHNR, FQNEAQ (reference sequence). The CDR3 runs 15 residues. The V end lost 11 bases, the J end lost 2 bases, and 21 bases lay between the germline ends. CDR3: CAVPARGGGNTEAFF. The CDR3 DNA reads TGTGCCGTGCCAGCAAGAGGCGGGGGAAACACTGAAGCTTTCTTT.

The chain combines TRBV29-1 with TRBJ2-7; a possible D gene is TRBD1 (6 bases). Per germline, CDR1 SQVTM and CDR2 ANQGSEA. The CDR3 consists of 13 residues. The V end was cut by 3 bases, the J end by 3 bases, with 12 bases between. The CDR3 DNA sequence: TGCAGCGTTGATTTGACAGGCAACTACGAGCAGTACTTC. It is translated as CSVDLTGNYEQYF.

The genes are TRBV28 and TRBJ2-3, with D possibly being TRBD2 (5 bases). CDR1 and CDR2 (germline): MDHEN, SYDVKM. The CDR3 covers 12 residues. V lost 10 bases and J 5 bases, leaving 13 bases between the germline ends. CDR3 bases: TGTGCCACCCTCCTTGAGGGAGATACGCAGTATTTT. Amino acid sequence: CATLLEGDTQYF.

In its sample, this clonotype was seen many times. For the CDR3, the DNA is TGTGCCAGCAGTACCGGGACGGCTGTCGGAAAGGCAGAGACCCAGTACTTC. As protein: CASSTGTAVGKAETQYF. This rearrangement joins TRBV12-3 or TRBV12-4 to TRBJ2-5; either TRBD1 or TRBD2 may fit D (5 bases each). Trimming took off 5 bases at V and 4 bases at J, with 23 bases between the two ends. The length of the CDR3 is 17 residues.

This clonotype was counted between two and nine times. The chain is built from TRBV7-9 and TRBJ2-1, with D perhaps being TRBD1 or TRBD2 (6 bases each). V lost 4 bases to trimming and J lost 6 bases, with 16 bases between them. The CDR3 contains 15 residues. Germline-derived CDR1 and CDR2 are SEHNR and FQNEAQ (reference sequence). This CDR3 is CASSSHRGRGNEQFF. CDR3 DNA: TGTGCCAGCAGCTCCCACCGGGGGCGGGGCAATGAGCAGTTCTTC.

This chain uses TRBV19 with TRBJ2-2; 7 bases match TRBD2. After removal of 7 bases from V and 6 bases from J, the junction contained 5 bases not matched to a gene. Germline loops: CDR1 LNHDA, CDR2 SQIVND (reference sequence). The CDR3 covers 13 residues. The CDR3 reads CASTLGGAGELFF. The CDR3 DNA sequence: TGTGCCAGTACCCTGGGGGGGGCCGGGGAGCTGTTTTTT.

V gene TRBV6-2 or TRBV6-3 combines with J gene TRBJ2-1; 14 nucleotides line up with TRBD2. CDR1 is MNHEY and CDR2 is SVGEGT in the germline V gene. CDR3 length: 16 amino acids. V lost 7 bases to trimming and J lost 12 bases; unmatched junction nucleotides: 14. The CDR3 DNA is TGTGCCAGCACCTCGGAGACTAGCGGGAGGGCCGGTGGGCAGTTCTTC. Amino acid sequence: CASTSETSGRAGGQFF.

This clonotype was found many times. The chain is built from TRBV5-1 and TRBJ2-7; maybe TRBD2 (7 bases). Germline CDR1 is SGHRS and CDR2 is YFSETQ. This CDR3 region has 15 residues. V was pared by 2 bases and J by 0 bases, with 12 bases between. This CDR3 reads CASSLRGDTSYEQYF. The CDR3 coding sequence is TGCGCCAGCAGCTTACGGGGGGACACCTCCTACGAGCAGTACTTC.

This clonotype was observed many times. This sequence joins TRBV20-1 and TRBJ2-7; weak D call: TRBD2 (6 bases). V was trimmed by 2 bases and J by 1 base, leaving 9 bases between them. The germline gives CDR1 DFQATT, CDR2 SNEGSKA (reference sequence). CDR3 length equals 13 residues. The CDR3 DNA sequence: TGCAGTGCTAGAAGGGACTCTTCCTACGAGCAGTACTTC. Its protein product is CSARRDSSYEQYF.

This clonotype came up many times. This chain joins TRBV7-6 and TRBJ1-2, with 8 positions matching TRBD1. Germline values: CDR1 SGHVS, CDR2 FNYEAQ. Unmatched junction bases numbered 9, after V lost 1 base and J lost 8 bases. This CDR3 contains 15 residues. The CDR3: CASSLEGAGGSGYTF. In DNA, the CDR3 is TGTGCCAGCAGCTTAGAAGGCGCAGGGGGCAGCGGCTACACCTTC. The full variable domain, its missing parts supplied by reference TRBV7-6 and TRBJ1-2, is GAGVSQSPRYKVTKRGQDVALRCDPISGHVSLYWYRQALGQGPEFLTYFNYEAQQDKSGLPNDRFSAERPEGSISTLTIQRTEQRDSAMYRCASSLEGAGGSGYTFGSGTRLTVV.

The chain is built from TRBV5-6 and TRBJ2-1; TRBD2 might be the D (6 bases). Germline-derived CDR1 and CDR2 are SGHDT and YYEEEE. The CDR3 is 17 residues long. The V and J ends lost 3 bases and 2 bases respectively, with 18 bases between them. The CDR3 DNA reads as TGTGCCAGCAGCTGGGGGGTTGACATGGTCCCCTACAATGAGCAGTTCTTC. Encoded protein: CASSWGVDMVPYNEQFF.

The chain carries TRBV7-2 and TRBJ1-1; maybe TRBD1 (5 bases). CDR3 size: 17 residues. The germline V gene encodes CDR1 SGHTA and CDR2 FQGNSA. V lost 3 bases, J lost 1 base, and 18 bases lay in between. In nucleotides, the CDR3 is TGTGCCAGCAGCTTGAACAGGTTCCCCCCTCCGAACACTGAAGCTTTCTTT. It is translated as CASSLNRFPPPNTEAFF.

The chain employs TRBV6-5 and TRBJ2-1; D remains unclear. The germline gives CDR1 MNHEY, CDR2 SVGAGI. V was pared by 5 bases and J by 2 bases, with 16 bases between. The CDR3 sequence is 16 residues long. CDR3 sequence reads: CASSDGQLRPYNEQFF. The CDR3 DNA reads TGTGCCAGCAGTGACGGGCAGCTCCGGCCCTACAATGAGCAGTTCTTC.

CDR3 coding DNA: TGTGCCAGCAGTTTAGCACAGGGCGAAGCTTTCTTT. Protein sequence: CASSLAQGEAFF. This rearrangement joins TRBV12-3 or TRBV12-4 to TRBJ1-1, with D possibly TRBD1 on 6 matching bases. The CDR3 has 12 residues. V lost 0 bases and J lost 8, with 7 bases in between.

This chain connects TRBV7-9 to TRBJ1-1, with TRBD1 as a possible D gene (6 bases). The V gene's germline CDR1 is SEHNR and CDR2 FQNEAQ (reference sequence). The CDR3 loop spans 14 amino acids. Trimming took off 4 bases at V and 1 base at J, with 10 bases between the two ends. The CDR3 nucleotides are TGTGCCAGCAGCTCTCCGGGACAGAACACTGAAGCTTTCTTT. This translates into CASSSPGQNTEAFF.

Concerning this clonotype: With a much larger clone just one base away, this may be a read error. The V and J genes are TRBV7-2 and TRBJ1-5; D not certain. CDR1 is SGHTA, CDR2 FQGNSA, per germline. CDR3 length equals 15 residues. DNA for the CDR3: TGTCCCAGCAGCTTGGAGGGTGTCGGCAATCAGCCCCAGCATTTT. Translated: CPSSLEGVGNQPQHF.